Listed below are T cell receptor beta chains from one sample, sequenced in a study of STAT5B mutations in CD4+ large granular lymphocyte leukemia. Clones were read by immunoSEQ multiplex PCR, and TCRdb kept only the in-frame ones, dropping some. The table lists fewer than 50,000 clones, about four fifths of them singletons, with 0.55% in the top ten. The sample consisted of CD4+ T cells from blood buffy coats. All receptors derive from a human donor in good health. Each CDR3 is given with its conserved first and last residue. Fields, in order: D gene, V gene, J gene, clone size, CDR3 DNA, CDR3 protein. D genes are given only for firm matches. Clone size is not always given. Where it is, it says once, few, many or a class for expanded clones.

NA	TRBV5-4	TRBJ2-7	once	TGTGCCAGCAGCCATACTGGGGGTATTGGCTACGAGCAGTACTTC	CASSHTGGIGYEQYF
NA	TRBV7-7	TRBJ2-5	once	TGTGCTAGCAGCTTACGGGTAGGGCGGGAGACCCAGTACTTC	CASSLRVGRETQYF
NA	TRBV11-1	TRBJ1-1	NA	TGTGCCAGCAGCTTAGGCAGGAGGAACACTGAAGCTTTCTTT	CASSLGRRNTEAFF
NA	TRBV6-5	TRBJ2-7	NA	TGTGCCAGCAGTTACTACGGGGCGGTAAACTACGAGCAGTACTTC	CASSYYGAVNYEQYF
TRBD1	TRBV25-1	TRBJ2-5	once	TGTGCCAGCAGTGAATGGACAGGAGAGACCCAGTACTTC	CASSEWTGETQYF
NA	TRBV5-4	TRBJ1-6	NA	TGTGCCAGCAGGGCAGACTATAATTCACCCCTCCACTTT	CASRADYNSPLHF
NA	TRBV4-1	TRBJ1-2	NA	TGCGCCAGCAGTCAACCGGGACTGCGGAGGGGCTACACCTTC	CASSQPGLRRGYTF
TRBD1	TRBV10-3	TRBJ1-5	few	TGTGCCATCAGTGAGTCGGGACAGGGGTTTCATCAGCCCCAGCATTTT	CAISESGQGFHQPQHF
NA	TRBV11-2	TRBJ2-7	once	TGTGCCAGCAGCCCGGGGCCCTTGGAGCAGTACTTC	CASSPGPLEQYF
NA	TRBV6-5	TRBJ2-7	NA	TGTGCCACACGGATGGGGGGTGGCGAGCAGTACTTC	CATRMGGGEQYF
NA	TRBV5-1	TRBJ1-1	NA	TGCGCCAGCAGCGAGGCCTTAAAGACTGAAGCTTTCTTT	CASSEALKTEAFF
NA	TRBV18	TRBJ1-2	NA	TGTGCCAGCTCACCCCGCGCAGACCGCTACACCTTC	CASSPRADRYTF
NA	TRBV7-6	TRBJ2-3	NA	TGTGCCAGCAGCACCTCGCTCCGGGACCGCACAGATACGCAGTATTTT	CASSTSLRDRTDTQYF
NA	TRBV5-6	TRBJ2-7	NA	TGTGCCAGCAGCTTGCTTCGGGGCTCCTACGAGCAGTACTTC	CASSLLRGSYEQYF
NA	TRBV6-5	TRBJ2-7	NA	TGTGCCAGCAGTGCCTCCCGGACTGCTTACGAGCAGTACTTC	CASSASRTAYEQYF
TRBD1	TRBV6-5	TRBJ1-4	few	TGTGCCAGCAGGGGGACAGGGGTGAGGGAAAAACTGTTTTTT	CASRGTGVREKLFF
NA	TRBV2	TRBJ1-5	NA	TGTGCCAGCAGTGAATTAACAGTCTCGGCGTTCCAGCATTTT	CASSELTVSAFQHF
NA	TRBV7-2	TRBJ2-1	NA	TGTGCCAGCAGCTTAATCCTAGCTGACAATGAGCAGTTCTTC	CASSLILADNEQFF
TRBD1	TRBV7-2	TRBJ1-6	NA	TGTGCCAGCAGCCAACGGGGACAGGGGGGGGATTCACCCCTCCACTTT	CASSQRGQGGDSPLHF
NA	TRBV30	TRBJ2-3	NA	TGTGCCTGGAGTAATGGGGGTTTTTATGGGGGAGTTGTATCAGATACGCAGTATTTT	CAWSNGGFYGGVVSDTQYF
NA	TRBV11-1	TRBJ2-1	NA	TGTGCCAGCACCCAGGGCGTGTACAATGAGCAGTTCTTC	CASTQGVYNEQFF
NA	TRBV2	TRBJ2-3	NA	TGTGCCAGCCGTCAGGGGACCAGCACAGATACGCAGTATTTT	CASRQGTSTDTQYF
NA	TRBV29-1	TRBJ2-2	NA	TGCAGCACTAGAGGGACGGACACCGGGGAGCTGTTTTTT	CSTRGTDTGELFF
NA	TRBV7-2	TRBJ2-7	NA	TGTGCCAGCAGCACCCGACGACAGTACGAGCAGTACTTC	CASSTRRQYEQYF
TRBD2	TRBV18	TRBJ2-7	NA	TGTGCCAGCTCACTAGAGCGCGGGAGGGCCTTCGAGCAGTACTTC	CASSLERGRAFEQYF
NA	TRBV13	TRBJ2-7	NA	TGTGCCAGCAGCTTAAGACAGTCCTCCTACGAGCAGTACTTC	CASSLRQSSYEQYF
NA	TRBV5-1	TRBJ2-1	NA	TGCGCCAGCAGCCCCCGGCAGGTCTACAATGAGCAGTTCTTC	CASSPRQVYNEQFF
NA	TRBV18	TRBJ2-7	few	TGTGCCAGCTCACCGGCCACCCGCTACGAGCAGTACTTC	CASSPATRYEQYF
NA	TRBV5-1	TRBJ2-1	NA	TGCGCCAGCAGCTTGGAGCCAGGCTACTACAATGAGCAGTTCTTC	CASSLEPGYYNEQFF
NA	TRBV10-1	TRBJ2-7	few	TGCGCCAGCAGGAATCCGGGACCCCTTGGGTACGAGCAGTACTTC	CASRNPGPLGYEQYF
TRBD2	TRBV7-2	TRBJ2-7	NA	TGTGCCAGCAACCCGGGACTAGGACCCTACGAGCAGTACTTC	CASNPGLGPYEQYF
TRBD2	TRBV5-1	TRBJ2-3	NA	TGCGCCAGCAGCGGCGGACTAGCGGGGACAGATACGCAGTATTTT	CASSGGLAGTDTQYF
NA	TRBV7-9	TRBJ2-7	few	TGTGCCAGCAGCTTAGGCGGGGACCCGCGATACGAGCAGTACTTC	CASSLGGDPRYEQYF
TRBD2	TRBV9	TRBJ2-3	NA	TGTGCCAGCAGCGTAGGAGGGACTAGCGGGAGGTGGAGCACAGATACGCAGTATTTT	CASSVGGTSGRWSTDTQYF
TRBD1	TRBV19	TRBJ1-5	once	TGTGCCAGTATTCACGGGACAGGCAATCAGCCCCAGCATTTT	CASIHGTGNQPQHF
NA	TRBV5-4	TRBJ2-1	NA	TGTGCCAGCAGCCCCGACAGATACAATGAGCAGTTCTTC	CASSPDRYNEQFF
TRBD2	TRBV18	TRBJ2-7	few	TGTGCCAGCTCACCACCGGGACTAGGAAGCTCCGAGCAGTACTTC	CASSPPGLGSSEQYF
TRBD1	TRBV4-1	TRBJ2-1	NA	TGCGCCAGCAGCCAATGGGACAGGGCGAGTGGAGAGCAGTTCTTC	CASSQWDRASGEQFF
NA	TRBV5-1	TRBJ1-5	NA	TGCGCCAGCAGCTTGATGGGGTATAGCAATCAGCCCCAGCATTTT	CASSLMGYSNQPQHF
NA	TRBV6-5	TRBJ2-7	few	TGTGCCAGCAGTAACTCTGTGACGGGCGACGAGCAGTACTTC	CASSNSVTGDEQYF
NA	TRBV29-1	TRBJ2-5	once	TGCAGCGTTACCCGACTGAAGACCCAGTACTTC	CSVTRLKTQYF
TRBD2	TRBV7-6	TRBJ2-1	NA	TGTGCCAGCAGCTTAGTCGGACTAGCGGCCCACGGTGAGCAGTTCTTC	CASSLVGLAAHGEQFF